This TCR beta chain was retrieved from a study of shared clonotypes between healthy human individuals. Looking at the study overall: Used for every donor were three CD4 naive, three CD4 memory, two CD8 naive and one CD8 memory plate. Study conclusions and caveats: All-four-donor shared clonotypes had higher generation probabilities than non-shared clonotypes did. The study drew on few donors, limiting represented genetic and exposure-history diversity.

Comment on this clone: Its antigen is undetermined.

The CDR3 extends over 12 amino acids. Per the germline V gene, CDR1 is SQVTM and CDR2 is ANQGSEA. After removal of 6 bases from V and 8 bases from J, the junction contained 6 bases not matched to a gene. The assay was immunoSEQ multiplex PCR, and TCRdb's table has in-frame clones only and misses some. The sample records about 750,000 clones, 80% to 95% being singletons. CD45RO-negative CD8 cells positively selected for CCR7 made up the naive population, which excluded terminally differentiated effector memory CD45RA+ cells. This chain connects TRBV29-1 to TRBJ2-1, with 8 bases lining up with TRBD1. The receptor comes from a man aged 30 to 39 in good health. What was sequenced was naive CD8+ T cells sorted from blood. The CDR3: CSVGQGWHEQFF. In DNA, the CDR3 is TGCAGCGTCGGACAGGGTTGGCATGAGCAGTTCTTC.